This T cell receptor beta chain comes out of a study of OX40 agonist ivuxolimab in advanced cancers. Across the study: Partial responses were achieved by three patients, one with hepatocellular carcinoma and two with cutaneous melanoma.

The assay was immunoSEQ multiplex PCR, and TCRdb's table has in-frame clones only and misses some. The top ten clones hold around 19% of a sample with 35,000 to 45,000 clones, 88% of them seen once. The timepoints at which blood was sampled were baseline, cycle 4 day 1, and cycle 7 day 1. With respect to this clone: Its antigen remains unidentified.

Overall study results and limits: Antigen specificity of clonally expanded peripheral T cells was not established. Expanded clones belonging to CD8+ T cells outnumbered, on average, those of CD4+.

The sample here was CD4+ or CD8+ T cells sorted from blood, taken in a trial of the OX40 agonist ivuxolimab. The source of this sequence is an adult with an advanced solid tumor such as melanoma, head and neck, liver or kidney cancer.

CDR3 loop: CASTNGGGIQYF. As DNA, the CDR3 is TGTGCCAGCACCAATGGAGGGGGCATTCAGTACTTC. The gene calls are TRBV7-9 and TRBJ2-4, with D possibly called TRBD1 or TRBD2 (6 bases each). Germline CDR1 is SEHNR and CDR2 is FQNEAQ (reference sequence). V shed 7 bases and J shed 9 bases, with 13 bases lying between them. CDR3 length: 12 residues. Looking up the rest from reference TRBV7-9 and TRBJ2-4 gives the full variable domain: DTGVSQNPRHKITKRGQNVTFRCDPISEHNRLYWYRQTLGQGPEFLTYFQNEAQLEKSRLLSDRFSAERPKGSFSTLEIQRTEQGDSAMYLCASTNGGGIQYFGAGTRLSVL.